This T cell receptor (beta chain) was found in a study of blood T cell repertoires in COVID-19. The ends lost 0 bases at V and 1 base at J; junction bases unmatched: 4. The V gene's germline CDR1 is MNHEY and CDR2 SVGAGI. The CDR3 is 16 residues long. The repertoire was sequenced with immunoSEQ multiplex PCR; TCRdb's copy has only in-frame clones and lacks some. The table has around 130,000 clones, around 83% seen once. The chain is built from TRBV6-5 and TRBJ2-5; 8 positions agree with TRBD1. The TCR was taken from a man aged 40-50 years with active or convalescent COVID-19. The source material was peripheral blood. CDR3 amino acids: CASSYSKGTGQETQYF. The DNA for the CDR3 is TGTGCCAGCAGTTACTCGAAGGGGACAGGCCAAGAGACCCAGTACTTC.